The 9 T cell receptor beta chains listed next were all sequenced from one sample in a study of shared clonotypes between healthy human individuals. Selected positively for CCR7 and CD45RO-negative, naive CD8 cells excluded terminally differentiated effector memory CD45RA+ cells. The assay was immunoSEQ multiplex PCR, and TCRdb's table has in-frame clones only and misses some. The repertoire consists of about 700,000 clones, with approximately 90% occurring once and the leading ten covering 20% to 25%. What was sequenced was naive CD8+ T cells sorted from blood. The receptors stem from a man aged 25 to 45 in good health.

This chain links TRBV7-2 with TRBJ2-1; D perhaps matches TRBD2 (6 bases). The CDR3 is 13 residues long. V dropped 2 bases and J dropped 6 bases, with 8 bases sitting between them. Germline V CDR1 and CDR2: SGHTA, FQGNSA. CDR3 in DNA: TGTGCCAGCAGCTTAATACTAGCCAATGAGCAGTTCTTC. It yields the protein CASSLILANEQFF.

The chain links TRBV29-1 to TRBJ2-7, with 10 nucleotides matching TRBD1. Germline V gives CDR1 SQVTM, CDR2 ANQGSEA. Losses at the gene ends were 7 bases for V and 2 bases for J; bases not matched to a gene: 5. The CDR3 contains 13 residues. This chain's CDR3 is CSATGGSTYEQYF. Written as DNA, the CDR3 is TGCAGCGCGACAGGGGGCTCGACCTACGAGCAGTACTTC.

This clone appeared a single time. This sequence joins TRBV27 and TRBJ2-7, with D uncertain. The CDR3 consists of 14 residues. Germline V gene sequence: CDR1 MNHEY, CDR2 SMNVEV (reference sequence). The germline V and J ends were trimmed by 3 bases and 7 bases, with 16 bases remaining between them. Written as DNA, the CDR3 is TGTGCCAGCAGTTTTAGCCGTGAGTCGAGGGAGCAGTACTTC. Its protein is CASSFSRESREQYF.

The gene calls are TRBV18 and TRBJ1-3; no firm D call. The CDR3 runs to 19 residues. The germline V gene encodes CDR1 KGHSH and CDR2 LQKENI. Trimming removed 2 bases from V and 0 bases from J, with 20 bases in between. The CDR3 bases are TGTGCCAGCTCACCAGGGCTCAGAGCGACCCTAAGCTCTGGAAACACCATATATTTT. This sequence encodes CASSPGLRATLSSGNTIYF.

The chain is built from TRBV7-8 and TRBJ2-1; possible D gene TRBD2, 6 bases. The CDR3 loop spans 16 amino acids. CDR1 is SGHVS and CDR2 is FQNEAQ in the germline V gene. V dropped 7 bases and J dropped 0 bases, with 16 bases sitting between them. Here the CDR3 DNA reads TGTGCCAGCACCCTCCAATGGGGGGTCTCCTACAATGAGCAGTTCTTC. Its translation is CASTLQWGVSYNEQFF.

This chain connects TRBV12-5 to TRBJ2-5; D may be TRBD1 or TRBD2 (6 bases each). Germline-derived CDR1 and CDR2 are LGHNT and FRNRAP. Trimming shortened V by 1 base and J by 1 base, and 16 bases separated the two germline ends. This CDR3 comprises 17 residues. CDR3 loop: CASGLGGAEPSQETQYF. The DNA of the CDR3 is TGTGCTAGTGGTTTGGGGGGGGCGGAGCCTTCCCAAGAGACCCAGTACTTC.

J is TRBJ2-3 and V is TRBV14; D uncertain. The germline V and J ends were trimmed by 0 bases and 6 bases, with 10 bases remaining between them. There are 14 residues in the CDR3. The V gene's germline CDR1 is SGHDN and CDR2 FVKESK. CDR3 in amino acids: CASSQERTVDTQYF. The CDR3 DNA is TGTGCCAGCAGCCAAGAACGGACCGTGGATACGCAGTATTTT.

This CDR3 reads CASSLDDWDRVADTQYF. Here the CDR3 DNA reads TGTGCCAGCAGCTTAGACGACTGGGACAGGGTGGCAGATACGCAGTATTTT. The rearrangement uses TRBV11-2 and TRBJ2-3; 9 positions agree with TRBD1. Germline lookup yields CDR1 SGHAT and CDR2 FQNNGV. CDR3 length: 17 amino acids. After removal of 0 bases from V and 4 bases from J, the junction contained 8 bases not matched to a gene.

This chain joins TRBV7-9 and TRBJ2-2; D possibly matches TRBD1 or TRBD2 (5 bases each). Germline values: CDR1 SEHNR, CDR2 FQNEAQ (reference sequence). The CDR3 totals 15 residues. V lost 4 bases and J lost 3, with 12 bases in between. The CDR3 nucleotides are TGTGCCAGCAGCTCTAGCAGAGGGGACACCGGGGAGCTGTTTTTT. Translating it yields CASSSSRGDTGELFF.